Detailed here is one T cell receptor beta chain. After removal of 2 bases from V and 4 bases from J, the junction contained 4 bases not matched to a gene. This CDR3 spans 16 amino acids. In germline, CDR1 is MDHEN, CDR2 SYDVKM. Per the original data handling: Cell counts per sample came from amplifying reference gene primers. The repertoire was sequenced with immunoSEQ multiplex PCR; TCRdb's copy has only in-frame clones and lacks some. V, J and clone size are those of that table, while D and trimming were read from the DNA. The sample carries over 150,000 clones, about four fifths recorded once. The entry originates in a study of blood T cell repertoires in COVID-19. Study-wide background: Sources were T cells, B-cell-depleted T cells, or PBMCs; the material itself was cDNA or gDNA.

J is TRBJ2-7 and V is TRBV28, with 14 bases matching TRBD2. This receptor was taken from a man aged 40-50 years who had recovered from COVID-19. Input material: PBMCs or T cells enriched from blood (not recorded which). The CDR3 DNA follows: TGTGCCAGCAGTTTAGCCAGGACTAGCGGGAGGTACGAGCAGTACTTC. Translated, it gives CASSLARTSGRYEQYF.